The subject of this entry is one T cell receptor (beta chain). Assay used: immunoSEQ multiplex PCR; TCRdb lists only in-frame clones, some missing. This table holds roughly 100,000 clones, 78% found once. The CDR3 totals 10 residues. CDR1 is MNHEY and CDR2 is SMNVEV in the germline V gene (reference sequence). The V and J ends lost 7 bases and 5 bases respectively, with 6 bases between them. This entry comes from a study of blood T cell repertoires in COVID-19. Study-level background: T cells, B-cell-depleted T cells, or PBMCs provided the cDNA or gDNA that served as material.

Sequencing was carried out using peripheral blood. The receptor's source is a man aged 55 to 69 with active or convalescent COVID-19. The V gene is TRBV27, the J gene TRBJ2-7; D is ambiguous. CDR3 loop: CASTKNEQYF. CDR3 coding DNA: TGTGCCAGCACCAAAAACGAGCAGTACTTC.